Listed here is a single TCR beta chain. These data come from a study of shared clonotypes between healthy human individuals. This CDR3 has 14 amino acids. Germline V gene sequence: CDR1 SGDLS, CDR2 YYNGEE. V lost 3 bases to trimming and J lost 3 bases, with 13 bases between them. Clones were read by immunoSEQ multiplex PCR, and TCRdb kept only the in-frame ones, dropping some. The table lists some 1,900,000 clones, 85% to 95% of them singletons. CD8 cells regarded as naive lacked CD45RO, were positively chosen for CCR7, and omitted terminally differentiated effector memory CD45RA+ cells. This TCR derives from a man between 18 and 29 years old in good health. This rearrangement joins TRBV9 to TRBJ2-7, with TRBD1 as a possible D gene (6 bases). Sequenced material: naive CD8+ T cells sorted from blood. The chain's CDR3 is CASSGAGTSYEQYF. The CDR3 DNA reads as TGTGCCAGCAGCGGTGCCGGGACAAGCTACGAGCAGTACTTC.